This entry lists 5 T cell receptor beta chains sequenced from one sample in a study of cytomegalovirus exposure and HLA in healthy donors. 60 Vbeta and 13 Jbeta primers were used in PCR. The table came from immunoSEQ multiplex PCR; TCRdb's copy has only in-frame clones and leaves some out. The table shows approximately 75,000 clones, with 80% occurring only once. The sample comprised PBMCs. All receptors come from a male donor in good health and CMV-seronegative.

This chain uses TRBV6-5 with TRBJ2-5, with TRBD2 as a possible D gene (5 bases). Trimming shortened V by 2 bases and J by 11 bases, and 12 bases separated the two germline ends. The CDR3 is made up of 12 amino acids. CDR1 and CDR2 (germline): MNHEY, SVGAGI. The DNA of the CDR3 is TGTGCCAGCAGTTACCCACTAGGAGAGCAGTACTTC. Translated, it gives CASSYPLGEQYF.

This chain's CDR3 is CASQGAYSNQPQHF. The DNA for the CDR3 is TGTGCCTCACAGGGGGCCTATAGCAATCAGCCCCAGCATTTT. The chain carries TRBV15 and TRBJ1-5; TRBD1 matches 9 bases. The germline CDR1 and CDR2 sequences are LNHNV and YYDKDF (reference sequence). V shed 11 bases, J shed 0 bases, and the junction held 5 bases outside the gene matches. The CDR3 covers 14 residues.

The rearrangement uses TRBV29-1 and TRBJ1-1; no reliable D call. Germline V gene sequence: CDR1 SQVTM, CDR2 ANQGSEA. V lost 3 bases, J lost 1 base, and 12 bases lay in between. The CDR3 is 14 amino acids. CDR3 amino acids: CSVDMGLENTEAFF. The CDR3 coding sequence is TGCAGCGTTGATATGGGCCTCGAGAACACTGAAGCTTTCTTT.

CDR3 residues: CASSPGQGDSFYTEAFF. The CDR3 DNA reads TGTGCCAGCAGTCCCGGACAGGGGGATTCGTTTTACACTGAAGCTTTCTTT. This chain uses TRBV27 with TRBJ1-1; 10 bases line up with TRBD1. The V gene's germline CDR1 is MNHEY and CDR2 SMNVEV (reference sequence). The CDR3 has 17 amino acids. The J segment lost 3 bases and the V segment lost 5 bases, leaving 12 bases of the junction unmatched.

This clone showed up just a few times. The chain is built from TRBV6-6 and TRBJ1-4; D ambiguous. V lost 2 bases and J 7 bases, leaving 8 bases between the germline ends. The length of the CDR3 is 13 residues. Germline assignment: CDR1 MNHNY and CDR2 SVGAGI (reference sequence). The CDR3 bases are TGTGCCAGCAGTTACCGCCATAGTGAAAAACTGTTTTTT. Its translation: CASSYRHSEKLFF.